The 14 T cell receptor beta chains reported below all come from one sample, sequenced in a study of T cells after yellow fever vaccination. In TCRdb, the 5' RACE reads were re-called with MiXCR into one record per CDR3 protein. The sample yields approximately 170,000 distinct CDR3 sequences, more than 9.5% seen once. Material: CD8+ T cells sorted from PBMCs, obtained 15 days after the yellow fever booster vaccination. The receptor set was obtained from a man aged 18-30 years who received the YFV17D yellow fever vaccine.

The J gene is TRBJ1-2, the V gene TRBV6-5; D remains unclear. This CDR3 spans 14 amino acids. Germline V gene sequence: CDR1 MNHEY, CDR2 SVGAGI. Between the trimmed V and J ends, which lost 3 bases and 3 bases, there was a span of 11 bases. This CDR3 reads CASSYEGPYYGYTF. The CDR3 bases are TGTGCCAGCAGTTATGAAGGGCCCTACTATGGCTACACCTTC.

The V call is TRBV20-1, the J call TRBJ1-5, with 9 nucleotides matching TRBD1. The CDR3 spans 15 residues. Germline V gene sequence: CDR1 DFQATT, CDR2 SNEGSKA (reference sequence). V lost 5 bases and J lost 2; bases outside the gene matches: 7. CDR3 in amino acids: CSAGDRVFGNQPQHF. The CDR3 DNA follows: TGCAGTGCTGGGGACAGGGTGTTTGGCAATCAGCCCCAGCATTTT.

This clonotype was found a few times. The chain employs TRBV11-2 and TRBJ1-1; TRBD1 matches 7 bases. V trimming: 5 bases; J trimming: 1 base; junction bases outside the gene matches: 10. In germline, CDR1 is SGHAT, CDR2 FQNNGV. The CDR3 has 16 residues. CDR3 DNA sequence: TGTGCCAGCAGCCCAGGGGTAAACAGGGGGAACACTGAAGCTTTCTTT. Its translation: CASSPGVNRGNTEAFF.

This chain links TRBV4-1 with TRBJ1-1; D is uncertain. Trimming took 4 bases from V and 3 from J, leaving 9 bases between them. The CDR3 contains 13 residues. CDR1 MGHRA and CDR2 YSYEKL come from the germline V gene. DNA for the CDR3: TGCGCCAGCAGCCCCATCGGGCACACTGAAGCTTTCTTT. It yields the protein CASSPIGHTEAFF.

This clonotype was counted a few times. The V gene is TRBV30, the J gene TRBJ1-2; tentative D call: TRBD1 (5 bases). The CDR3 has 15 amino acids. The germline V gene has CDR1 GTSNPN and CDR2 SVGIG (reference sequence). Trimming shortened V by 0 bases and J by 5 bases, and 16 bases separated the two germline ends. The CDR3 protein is CAWSVLPGLLYGYTF. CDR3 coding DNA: TGTGCCTGGAGTGTCCTTCCGGGACTGTTATATGGCTACACCTTC.

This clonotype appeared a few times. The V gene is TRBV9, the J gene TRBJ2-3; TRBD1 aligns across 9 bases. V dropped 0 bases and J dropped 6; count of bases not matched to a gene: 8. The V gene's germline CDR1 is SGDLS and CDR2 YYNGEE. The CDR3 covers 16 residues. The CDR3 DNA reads TGTGCCAGCAGCGTAGGAGACAGGGGGGTTGGGGATACGCAGTATTTT. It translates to CASSVGDRGVGDTQYF.

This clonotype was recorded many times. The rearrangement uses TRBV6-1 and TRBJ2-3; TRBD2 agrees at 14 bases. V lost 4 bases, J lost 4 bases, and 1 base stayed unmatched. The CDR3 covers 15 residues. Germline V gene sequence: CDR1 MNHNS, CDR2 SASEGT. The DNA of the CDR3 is TGTGCCAGCAGTGGACTAGCGGGGGGGCCAGATACGCAGTATTTT. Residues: CASSGLAGGPDTQYF.

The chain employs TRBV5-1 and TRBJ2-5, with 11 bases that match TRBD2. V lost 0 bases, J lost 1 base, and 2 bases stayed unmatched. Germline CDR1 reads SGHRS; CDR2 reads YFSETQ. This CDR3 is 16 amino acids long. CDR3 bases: TGCGCCAGCAGCTTGGGCACTAGCGGGGGCCAAGAGACCCAGTACTTC. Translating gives CASSLGTSGGQETQYF.

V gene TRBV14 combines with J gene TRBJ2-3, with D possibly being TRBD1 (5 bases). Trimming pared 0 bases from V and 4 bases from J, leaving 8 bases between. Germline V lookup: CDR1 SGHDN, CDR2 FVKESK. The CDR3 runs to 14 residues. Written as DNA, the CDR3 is TGTGCCAGCAGCCAAGAAGCAGGGCCAGATACGCAGTATTTT. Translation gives CASSQEAGPDTQYF.

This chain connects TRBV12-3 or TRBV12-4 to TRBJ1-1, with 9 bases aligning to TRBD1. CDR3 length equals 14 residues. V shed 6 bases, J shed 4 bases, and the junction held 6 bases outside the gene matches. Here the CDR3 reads CASSTGGLGTEAFF. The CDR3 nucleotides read TGTGCCAGCAGCACAGGGGGCTTGGGCACTGAAGCTTTCTTT.

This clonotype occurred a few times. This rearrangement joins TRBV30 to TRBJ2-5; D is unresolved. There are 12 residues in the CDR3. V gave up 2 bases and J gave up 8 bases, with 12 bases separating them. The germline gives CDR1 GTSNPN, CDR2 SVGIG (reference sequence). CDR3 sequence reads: CAWSPLDQTQYF. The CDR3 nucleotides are TGTGCCTGGAGTCCTCTTGATCAAACCCAGTACTTC.

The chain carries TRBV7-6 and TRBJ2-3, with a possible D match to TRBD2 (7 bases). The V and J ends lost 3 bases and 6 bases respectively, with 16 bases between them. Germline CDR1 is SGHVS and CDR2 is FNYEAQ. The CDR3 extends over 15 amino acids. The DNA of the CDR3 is TGTGCCAGCAGCTTTCTCGGGGGGCCCGCGGATACGCAGTATTTT. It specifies CASSFLGGPADTQYF.

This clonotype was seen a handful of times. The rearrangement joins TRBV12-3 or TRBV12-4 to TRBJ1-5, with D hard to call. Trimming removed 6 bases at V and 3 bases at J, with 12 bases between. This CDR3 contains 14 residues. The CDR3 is CASSPGRSNQPQHF. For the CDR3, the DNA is TGTGCCAGCAGCCCCGGACGGTCCAATCAGCCCCAGCATTTT.

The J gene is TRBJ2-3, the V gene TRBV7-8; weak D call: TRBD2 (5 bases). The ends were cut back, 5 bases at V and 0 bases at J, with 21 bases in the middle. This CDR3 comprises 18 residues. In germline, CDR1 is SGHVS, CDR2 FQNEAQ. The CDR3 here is CASSPQAMAGLSTDTQYF. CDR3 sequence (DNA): TGTGCCAGCAGCCCCCAGGCCATGGCGGGCTTAAGCACAGATACGCAGTATTTT.